A selection of T cell receptor beta chains follows, all from one sample in a study of Graves' ophthalmopathy and Graves' hyperthyroidism. TCRdb re-derived calls from the multiplex PCR reads in MiXCR, one entry per CDR3 protein. The top ten clones hold 3.5% to 5% of a sample with 450,000 to 600,000 distinct CDR3 sequences, 35% to 40% of them seen once. The sequenced sample consisted of peripheral blood or thyroid tissue (not recorded which). These receptors came from an adult man with Graves' hyperthyroidism. Both conserved end residues are part of each CDR3. The order of the fields is J gene, clone size, D gene, V gene, CDR3 protein, CDR3 DNA. D genes are given only for firm matches. Size is stated for part of the rows, as once, few or many counts, or as a class when the clone is expanded.

J: TRBJ2-5
size: .
D: .
V: TRBV10-3
CDR3: CAIGSPGETQYF
DNA: TGTGCCATCGGGAGCCCCGGGGAGACCCAGTACTTC

J: TRBJ2-5
size: many
D: TRBD2
V: TRBV20-1
CDR3: CSARLAGDGETQYF
DNA: TGCAGTGCTAGACTAGCGGGAGACGGAGAGACCCAGTACTTC

J: TRBJ2-3
size: .
D: .
V: TRBV9
CDR3: CASSVEGQYF
DNA: TGTGCCAGCAGCGTAGAGGGGCAGTATTTT

J: TRBJ2-7
size: .
D: TRBD1
V: TRBV29-1
CDR3: CSLGTGPYEQYF
DNA: TGCAGCTTGGGGACAGGGCCTTACGAGCAGTACTTC

J: TRBJ1-5
size: many
D: .
V: TRBV11-2
CDR3: CASSLDPFSNQPQHF
DNA: TGTGCCAGCAGCCTGGACCCATTTAGCAATCAGCCCCAGCATTTT

J: TRBJ1-1
size: .
D: TRBD1
V: TRBV5-5
CDR3: CASSSSQGDRGFVAEAFF
DNA: TGTGCCAGCAGTTCTTCTCAGGGGGACAGGGGATTCGTGGCTGAAGCTTTCTTT

J: TRBJ1-3
size: few
D: .
V: TRBV5-1
CDR3: CASSLVSMGNGNTIYF
DNA: TGCGCCAGCAGCTTAGTCTCAATGGGGAATGGAAACACCATATATTTT

J: TRBJ1-2
size: many
D: TRBD1
V: TRBV10-2
CDR3: CATRGQALVYGYTF
DNA: TGCGCCACCAGGGGACAGGCCTTAGTCTATGGCTACACCTTC

J: TRBJ2-5
size: many
D: TRBD2
V: TRBV29-1
CDR3: CSVGGTSQETQYF
DNA: TGCAGCGTCGGGGGGACTAGCCAAGAGACCCAGTACTTC

J: TRBJ1-1
size: .
D: .
V: TRBV10-3
CDR3: CAISDREAGPNTEAFF
DNA: TGTGCCATCAGTGATCGGGAGGCAGGGCCTAACACTGAAGCTTTCTTT

J: TRBJ1-1
size: many
D: .
V: TRBV6-4
CDR3: CASRDLKGNTEAFF
DNA: TGTGCCAGCCGGGATTTGAAGGGGAACACTGAAGCTTTCTTT